The clone carrying this T cell receptor (beta chain) was counted at least ten times. Its cognate antigen is unknown. This sample is part of a study of human T cells and chemical hapten exposure. Study findings and constraints: The donor cohort had alopecia, so its immune response may not match that of healthy people. PT1 expanded TCR numbers tracked positively with patch test score. Relative to controls, expanded TCRs formed significantly more large CDR3 similarity clusters.

Time point denoted: pre-sensitization, week 0. Stated treatment: therapeutic diphenylcyclopropenone sensitization with weekly scalp DPC. V was pared by 2 bases and J by 3 bases, with 13 bases between. This CDR3 has 16 residues. CDR1 and CDR2 (germline): MNHEY, SVGEGT. TCRdb re-derived calls from the RACE reads in MiXCR, one entry per CDR3 protein. The table includes about 260,000 distinct CDR3 sequences, roughly 8.9% detected once. The chain has TRBV6-2 or TRBV6-3 and TRBJ1-4; D gene ambiguous. The specimen comprised whole blood, sampled in connection with sensitization to the hapten diphenylcyclopropenone (DPC). This sequence originates from a woman in her 40s with alopecia areata. Some clones in this sample may be carry-over from other donors' samples. As DNA, the CDR3 is TGTGCCAGCAGTTACGACGGACGGACCTCTAATGAAAAACTGTTTTTT. This sequence encodes CASSYDGRTSNEKLFF.